This T cell receptor beta chain is from a study of cytomegalovirus exposure and HLA in healthy donors listed by TCRdb under 2017. Study-wide context: An earlier analysis of some 600 of the donors reported approximately 300 Gb of sequence data and around 110 million unique TCR beta sequences obtained from about 180 million T cells. On average, around 230,000 unique TCR beta nucleotide sequences were sequenced per donor among 398 genotyped donors of the cohort, with roughly 20% of those sequences being non-productive. The study aimed to test whether signatures of past pathogen exposure could be identified by cataloging public T cell receptors. Around 320 gigabases of sequencing data and tens of millions of unique TCR sequences were included in an early release covering about 700 HLA-typed donors. Class I and class II HLA loci were covered by the typing at four-digit resolution. To decide whether each TCR beta V gene segment behaved as functional or pseudogenic, an earlier analysis of fewer than 750 of the donors relied on high-throughput TCR beta sequencing. Along with the approximately 600-subject first cohort, a separate validation cohort of around 110 different subjects was used. Donor age, sex, ethnicity and CMV serostatus were compiled together with the repertoire data. In the later analysis, no new phenotypic data were used to find candidate immune exposures; instead, reliance was placed on TCR beta sequences and their occurrence across donors. A later genetic analysis used genome-wide SNP genotypes for about three fifths of the 666 donors, treating that subset as a discovery cohort. The number of typed donors differed by locus: 629-630 for A, B, C, DRB1 and DQB1; some 500 for DQA1; 600 to 610 for DPA1; and some 430 for DPB1. The study combined high-throughput TCR immunosequencing, statistical association of individual TCRs with disease status, and machine learning to predict cytomegalovirus infection status. All discovery cohort repertoires had been generated on a single sequencing platform. To study patterns of TCR occurrence, a later analysis re-analyzed previously published TCR beta repertoires from around 660 donors and added high-resolution HLA genotyping. Four or five DR-DQ haplotypes were handled as single units for association and clustering, since linkage in the cohort was strong. Among the roughly 400 genotyped donors, about 83% belonged to the genetic ancestry cluster associated with self-reported Caucasian donors. The study used immunosequencing to profile the T cell repertoires of around 600 subjects and linked those repertoires to cytomegalovirus serostatus. The paper's findings and limits, for the study overall: According to a later analysis, most CMV-associated TCR beta chains appeared to be HLA-restricted, and the HLA associations seemed to be driven largely by CMV exposure. Specific HLA alleles were associated with more than 15,000 TCR beta sequences at a false discovery rate of 0.05 in a later analysis. Sequencing depth was assumed to be roughly uniform across donors in the presence/absence analyses, though that assumption may not hold. In the study, 164 TCR beta chains were listed as associated with cytomegalovirus. Immune exposure information for the cohort was limited to CMV serostatus. Several of the top co-occurrence clusters appeared to be linked to parvovirus B19, influenza, CMV and Epstein-Barr virus, according to a later analysis. A further reported finding was that TCR beta sequences accurately predicted the HLA-A and HLA-B alleles for most subjects in the first cohort. Because the 87-base-pair reads could not distinguish some IMGT-functional V segments, including TRBV6-2 and TRBV6-3, those segments were excluded. A few of the identified cytomegalovirus-associated TCR beta chains were confirmed in vitro to be specific for cytomegalovirus antigens. An earlier analysis of around 540 of the donors showed that most TCR beta V segments appeared in productive rearrangements either about 87% or about 30% of the time, which broadly matched IMGT annotations. In a later analysis, HLA-associated TCR beta chains were found to be more clonally expanded and to have lower generation probabilities than equally common non-associated chains. The authors suggested that the approach could potentially be generalized to other disease states and immunological phenotypes. Linkage disequilibrium might explain the correlated functional status among segregating V segments, but an unknown experimental factor could not be ruled out. A later analysis found that TCR association rates varied across HLA loci, with DRB1 alleles showing the most associated TCRs and HLA-C alleles the fewest. Assigning TCR associations to individual alleles was difficult when HLA alleles, especially DR and DQ, strongly co-occurred. Most TCR sequences were observed very rarely across donors, whereas some public TCRs were present in many individuals. The sequencing pipeline was judged likely to have produced a cluster of highly shared sequence variants as a technical artifact. Only TCR beta chains were sequenced in this cohort, and the absence of alpha or paired-chain data limited detectable features. HLA typing was unavailable for some donors at each locus, so association tests used only the typed subset. Cytomegalovirus status was reported to be diagnosed by the classifier with high specificity and sensitivity in both the original and validation cohorts. A later genetic analysis reported fewer N-insertions in productive TCRs among donors in an Asian-associated ancestry cluster than the roughly 690-donor mean. Because counts were too low, about 18 rarely observed V segments, including chromosome 9 orphons, were excluded from the earlier analysis of roughly 580 of the donors. An association between a missense DCLRE1C variant and V-gene and J-gene trimming of TCR beta chains was found in a later genetic analysis and replicated in an independent cohort.

As for this clone: Its antigen remains undetermined.

Libraries were made using the immunoSEQ multiplex PCR assay. The multiplex PCR relied on a mix of 60 forward primers for TCR Vbeta segments and 13 reverse primers for TCR Jbeta segments. The CDR3 region of rearranged TCR beta genes was amplified from genomic DNA by a multiplex PCR assay. The amplified TCR beta libraries were sequenced on the Illumina HiSeq System as 87-base-pair reads. In the source study's methods: A later analysis counted about 80 million unique TCR beta chains across the 550 to 800 repertoires, and 9.5 million to 11 million of these chains were shared by at least two donors. Raw reads were error-corrected and collapsed into unique sequences by a nearest-neighbor algorithm in which closely related sequences were merged to remove PCR and sequencing errors. CDR3 sequences were aligned to IMGT reference sequences to assign V, D and J gene segments. Each retained sequence needed at least a six-nucleotide match to both a V gene segment and a J gene segment. A rearrangement was called productive if the CDR3 had no stop codons and remained in frame with V and J, and every other rearrangement was called non-productive. Following IMGT convention, CDR3 was defined as the stretch from the second conserved V-encoded cysteine up to the conserved J-encoded phenylalanine. In an earlier analysis of 500 to 650 of the donors, sequences lacking an unambiguous match to a single V gene segment were excluded. An earlier analysis of over 450 of the donors classified V segments as functional when productive rearrangements were above 56.7% and as segregating when the standard deviation between donors was above 5%. To diagnose cytomegalovirus status from the catalog of TCR beta chain sequences, a statistical classification framework was built. In a later analysis, V and J genes were assigned by comparing TCR nucleotide sequences against IMGT/GENE-DB human TR gene sequences. A later analysis assigned CDR3 sequences and most-parsimonious VDJ recombination scenarios with the TCRdist pipeline. In a later analysis, every TCR beta chain was defined by the combination of its CDR3 amino acid sequence and its V-gene family, and reads without a unique V-gene family were dropped. As a way to deal with suspected cross-contamination and a sequencing artifact, a later analysis dropped nearly 600 nucleotide sequences that were highly shared and had low generation probability. For each public chain, a later analysis derived a clonal expansion index from normalized ranks of inferred template counts within each repertoire. In a later analysis, generation probabilities were computed using a VDJ recombination model fitted to out-of-frame rearrangements, and the results were checked against IGoR. In a later analysis, hypergeometric tests were used to score TCR-TCR, TCR-HLA and TCR-CMV co-occurrence, with a repertoire-size bias correction applied to TCR pairs. A later analysis estimated false discovery rates by permuting HLA or CMV assignments 20 times. In a later analysis, co-occurring TCRs were grouped using DBSCAN, and TCRdist sequence similarity was added for clustering within HLA-allele-positive subsets. Repertoires with fewer than 30,000 or more than 120,000 public chains, plus five repertoires with anomalous nucleotide sharing, were excluded from co-occurrence clustering. The table comes from immuneACCESS by way of TCRdb, which keeps in-frame sequences with V and J called. Part of the clones is missing from these tables; in studies checked, under half for an unresolved V gene and the rest for unknown reasons. Clonal size and the V and J genes are those of that table, whereas D and trimming came from the DNA. The sample has about 140,000 clones on record. Approximately 1% of the sample is in the top ten clones.

The cohort consisted of 670 or so healthy bone marrow donors. At the time of sampling, all cohort members were nominally healthy, though unrecorded immune exposures were likely present. The donor was CMV seronegative and was included in the group of about 350 seronegative cohort members. A peripheral blood sample was collected from each donor, and TCR beta sequencing was performed on peripheral blood mononuclear cells. Genomic DNA extraction from the blood cell samples was performed with the Qiagen DNeasy Blood Extraction Kit. Trimming takes 0 bases from V and 4 bases from J, and the germline ends sit 11 bases apart. The germline V gene (reference sequence) gives CDR1 as SGHNT and CDR2 as YYREEE. The CDR3 contains 14 residues, cysteine and phenylalanine counted. Of all the DNA, just the CDR3 is kept, 42 bases in frame from base 1.

The sequenced material came from PBMCs. The sequence was collected from a male donor in good health and CMV-seronegative. This chain is built from TRBV5-4 and TRBJ2-7, and the D gene may be TRBD2, 6 bases matching. In nucleotide form, the sequence is TGTGCCAGCAGCTTGGGTAGCGGACCTTACGAGCAGTACTTC. Translated, this is CASSLGSGPYEQYF.